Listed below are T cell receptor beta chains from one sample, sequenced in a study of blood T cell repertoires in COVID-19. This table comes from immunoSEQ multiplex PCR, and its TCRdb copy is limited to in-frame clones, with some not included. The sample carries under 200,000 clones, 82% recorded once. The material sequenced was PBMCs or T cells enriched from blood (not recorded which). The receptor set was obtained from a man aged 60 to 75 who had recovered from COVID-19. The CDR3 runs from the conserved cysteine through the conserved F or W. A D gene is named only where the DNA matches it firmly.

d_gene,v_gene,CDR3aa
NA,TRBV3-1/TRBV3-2,CASSQVFRESSYNSPLHF
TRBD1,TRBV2,CASRTGVADEQYF
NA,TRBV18,CASSPQGNEQFF
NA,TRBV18,CASSPRQNTEAFF
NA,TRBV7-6,CASSLNRAYNSPLHF
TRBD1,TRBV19,CASGTGNPSNQPQHF
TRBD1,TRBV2,CASRPGQGANTF
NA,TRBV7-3,CASSLKGAYNEQFF
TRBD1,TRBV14,CASSQGARGQGMSNEQFF
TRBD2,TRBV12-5,CASGLDGLGAQYF
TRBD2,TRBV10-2,CASSEWTSGRRDTQYF
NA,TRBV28,CASSRPASGDRYGYTF
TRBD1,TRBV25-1,CASSEWDSPTEAFF